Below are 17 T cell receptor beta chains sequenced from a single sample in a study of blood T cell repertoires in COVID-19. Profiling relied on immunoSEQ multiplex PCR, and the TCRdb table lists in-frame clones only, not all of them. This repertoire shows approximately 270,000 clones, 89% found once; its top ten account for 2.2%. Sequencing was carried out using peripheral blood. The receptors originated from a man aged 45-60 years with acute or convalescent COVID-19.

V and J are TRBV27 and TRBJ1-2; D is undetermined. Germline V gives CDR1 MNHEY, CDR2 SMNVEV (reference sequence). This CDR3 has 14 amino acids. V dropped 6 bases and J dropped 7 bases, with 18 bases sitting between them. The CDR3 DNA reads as TGTGCCAGCAGATCTAATGGTAACTTTTTTGGCTACACCTTC. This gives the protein CASRSNGNFFGYTF.

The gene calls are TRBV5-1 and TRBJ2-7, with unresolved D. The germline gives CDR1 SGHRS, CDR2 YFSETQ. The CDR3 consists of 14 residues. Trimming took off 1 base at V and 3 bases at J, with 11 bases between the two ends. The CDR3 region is CASSLSRVGYEQYF. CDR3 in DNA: TGCGCCAGCAGCTTGAGTCGGGTGGGCTACGAGCAGTACTTC.

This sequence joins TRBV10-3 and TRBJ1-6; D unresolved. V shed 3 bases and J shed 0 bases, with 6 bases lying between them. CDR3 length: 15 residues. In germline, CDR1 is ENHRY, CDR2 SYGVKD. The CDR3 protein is CAISEKSSYNSPLHF. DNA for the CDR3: TGTGCCATCAGTGAAAAGAGCTCCTATAATTCACCCCTCCACTTT.

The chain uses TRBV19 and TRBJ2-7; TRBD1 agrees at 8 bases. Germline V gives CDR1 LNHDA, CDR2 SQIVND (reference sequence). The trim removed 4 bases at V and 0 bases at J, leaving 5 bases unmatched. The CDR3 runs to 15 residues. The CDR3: CASSTTGTGSYEQYF. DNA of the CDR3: TGTGCCAGTAGTACAACCGGGACAGGCTCCTACGAGCAGTACTTC.

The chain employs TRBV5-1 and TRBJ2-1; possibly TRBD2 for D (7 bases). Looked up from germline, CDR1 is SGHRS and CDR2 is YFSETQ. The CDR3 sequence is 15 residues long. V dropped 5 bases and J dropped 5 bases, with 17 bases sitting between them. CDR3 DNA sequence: TGCGCCAGCAGTTTCGGGGGGACACTTCACAATGAGCAGTTCTTC. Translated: CASSFGGTLHNEQFF.

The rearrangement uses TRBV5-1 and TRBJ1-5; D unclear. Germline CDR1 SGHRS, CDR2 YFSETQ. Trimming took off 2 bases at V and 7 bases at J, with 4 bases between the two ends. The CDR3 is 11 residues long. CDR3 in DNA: TGCGCCAGCAGCTTACAACAGCCCCAGCATTTT. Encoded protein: CASSLQQPQHF.

The CDR3 DNA is TGCAGTGCTAGTCAGGGGAGATATGGCTACACCTTC. Translated, it gives CSASQGRYGYTF. The rearrangement uses TRBV20-1 and TRBJ1-2; D possibly corresponds to TRBD1 (6 bases). From germline, CDR1 is DFQATT and CDR2 SNEGSKA (reference sequence). The CDR3 runs 12 residues. The ends were cut back, 3 bases at V and 5 bases at J, with 10 bases in the middle.

CDR3 residues: CASSLGTGIYEQYF. The CDR3 region has the DNA TGTGCCAGCAGCTTGGGGACAGGGATATACGAGCAGTACTTC. This rearrangement joins TRBV5-8 to TRBJ2-7, with 8 bases matching TRBD1. The CDR3 sequence is 14 residues long. Germline CDR1 SGHTS, CDR2 YDEGEE. V gave up 0 bases and J gave up 4 bases; unmatched junction bases: 3.

The CDR3 sequence: CSARQGGYTEAFF. The CDR3 nucleotides are TGCAGCGCAAGACAGGGAGGATACACTGAAGCTTTCTTT. This chain joins TRBV29-1 and TRBJ1-1; 7 bases map to TRBD1. Germline loops: CDR1 SQVTM, CDR2 ANQGSEA. V lost 7 bases, J lost 3 bases, and 8 bases stayed unmatched. The CDR3 contains 13 residues.

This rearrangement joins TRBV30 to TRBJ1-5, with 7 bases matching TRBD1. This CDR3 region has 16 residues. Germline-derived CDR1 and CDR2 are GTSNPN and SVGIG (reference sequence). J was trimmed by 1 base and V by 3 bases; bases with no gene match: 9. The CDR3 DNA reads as TGTGCCTGGAGGGCAGGGGGATTTGGGAGCAATCAGCCCCAGCATTTT. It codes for CAWRAGGFGSNQPQHF.

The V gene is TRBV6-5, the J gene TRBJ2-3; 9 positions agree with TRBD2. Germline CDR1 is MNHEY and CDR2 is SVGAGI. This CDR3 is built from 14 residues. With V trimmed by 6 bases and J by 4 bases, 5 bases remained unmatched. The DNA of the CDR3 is TGTGCCAGCAGGGAGGGACTAGCAGCAGATACGCAGTATTTT. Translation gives CASREGLAADTQYF.

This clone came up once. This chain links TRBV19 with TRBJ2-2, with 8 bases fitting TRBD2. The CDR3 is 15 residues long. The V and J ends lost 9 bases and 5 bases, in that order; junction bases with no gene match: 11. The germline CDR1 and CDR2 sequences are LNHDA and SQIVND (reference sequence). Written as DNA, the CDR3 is TGTGCCAGCCTTGGGATAAGCGGGGGAACCGGGGAGCTGTTTTTT. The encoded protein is CASLGISGGTGELFF.

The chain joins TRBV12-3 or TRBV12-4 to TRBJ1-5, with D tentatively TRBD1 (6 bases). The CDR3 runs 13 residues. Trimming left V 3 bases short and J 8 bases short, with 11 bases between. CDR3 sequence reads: CASSLGAGKPQHF. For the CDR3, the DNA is TGTGCCAGCAGTTTGGGGGCAGGGAAGCCCCAGCATTTT.

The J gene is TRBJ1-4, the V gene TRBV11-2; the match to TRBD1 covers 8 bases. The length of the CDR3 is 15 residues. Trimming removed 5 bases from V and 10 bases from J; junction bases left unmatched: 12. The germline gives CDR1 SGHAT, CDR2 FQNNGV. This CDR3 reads CASSTDGTGLGKLFF. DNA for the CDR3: TGTGCCAGCAGCACCGACGGGACAGGACTTGGAAAACTGTTTTTT.

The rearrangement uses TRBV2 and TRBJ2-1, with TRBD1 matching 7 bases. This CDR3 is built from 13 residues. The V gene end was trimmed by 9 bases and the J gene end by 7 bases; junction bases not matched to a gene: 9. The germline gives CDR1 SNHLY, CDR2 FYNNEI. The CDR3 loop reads CARDRVGWNEQFF. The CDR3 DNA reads TGTGCCAGAGACAGGGTTGGCTGGAATGAGCAGTTCTTC.

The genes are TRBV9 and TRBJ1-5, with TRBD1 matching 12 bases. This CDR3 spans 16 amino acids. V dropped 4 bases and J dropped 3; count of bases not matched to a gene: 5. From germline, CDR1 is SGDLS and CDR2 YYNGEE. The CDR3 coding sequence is TGTGCCAGCAGCCCAGGGACAGGGGGCTTCAATCAGCCCCAGCATTTT. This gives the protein CASSPGTGGFNQPQHF.

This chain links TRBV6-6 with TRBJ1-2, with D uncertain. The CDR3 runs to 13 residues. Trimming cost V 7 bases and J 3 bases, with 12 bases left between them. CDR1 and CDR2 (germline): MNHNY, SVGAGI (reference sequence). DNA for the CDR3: TGTGCCAGCACTAAGGAGAACGACTATGGCTACACCTTC. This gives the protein CASTKENDYGYTF.